Below, 29 T cell receptor beta chains from the same sample are listed, as sequenced in a study of blood T cells in healthy people across ages (dated by TCRdb to between 2014 and 2017). The method behind the library was 5' RACE. Instrument on record: Illumina HiSeq 2500. A second about 6 to 11 cycle PCR used a sample-barcoded 5' primer and a J-beta primer mix. Through fastp at Q25 and MiXCR, TCRdb rebuilt clones from the public reads, retaining in-frame beta chains. Entries are consolidated by CDR3 protein sequence, retaining the most common genes and DNA. For this sample the table gives 1.4 million to 1.5 million distinct CDR3 sequences, of which about 40% were detected only once. The ten largest make up under 8% of the sample. Sequencing input: blood. These receptors all come from a woman younger than 35 in good health.

This sequence joins TRBV19 and TRBJ2-1; perhaps TRBD2 as D (5 bases). The CDR3 loop spans 18 amino acids. Germline CDR1 and CDR2: LNHDA and SQIVND (reference sequence). The V gene lost 1 base and the J gene lost 0 bases, with 16 bases spanning the gap. The CDR3 region has the DNA TGTGCCAGTAGTATAGCATCGGGGATTGCAAGCTCCTACAATGAGCAGTTCTTC. As protein: CASSIASGIASSYNEQFF.

The CDR3 loop reads CSVQKRGTTSTDTQYF. Written as DNA, the CDR3 is TGCAGCGTTCAGAAGCGGGGGACCACCAGCACAGATACGCAGTATTTT. The chain joins TRBV29-1 to TRBJ2-3; 8 nucleotides agree with TRBD2. Germline V gives CDR1 SQVTM, CDR2 ANQGSEA. The CDR3 spans 16 residues. Trimming removed 5 bases from V and 0 bases from J; junction bases left unmatched: 10.

V is TRBV20-1 and J is TRBJ2-6, with 10 bases lining up with TRBD1. The CDR3 is made up of 16 amino acids. The V and J ends lost 4 bases and 2 bases, in that order; junction bases with no gene match: 5. Germline-derived CDR1 and CDR2 are DFQATT and SNEGSKA (reference sequence). The CDR3 DNA reads TGCAGTGCTATGACAGGGGGCAAAGCTGGGGCCAACGTCCTGACTTTC. Amino acid sequence: CSAMTGGKAGANVLTF.

The chain combines TRBV4-1 with TRBJ2-7; 12 nucleotides agree with TRBD2. This CDR3 is 15 amino acids long. With 4 bases clipped from V and 5 bases from J, the junction kept 6 bases outside the gene matches. From germline, CDR1 is MGHRA and CDR2 YSYEKL. Here the CDR3 reads CASSRPGLAGDEQYF. The CDR3 DNA is TGCGCCAGCAGCCGACCGGGACTAGCGGGTGACGAGCAGTACTTC.

This rearrangement joins TRBV18 to TRBJ2-5; the D is unclear. Deletions cut 5 bases from V and 11 bases from J, with 18 bases between. This CDR3 spans 13 amino acids. CDR1 KGHSH and CDR2 LQKENI come from the germline V gene. CDR3 sequence reads: CASSTARDGEQYF. CDR3 DNA sequence: TGTGCCAGCTCAACGGCTAGGGATGGAGAGCAGTACTTC.

This clonotype was picked up a small number of times. Being one base from a much bigger clone, this may be a read error. This sequence joins TRBV28 and TRBJ2-6; maybe TRBD2 (6 bases). The CDR3 sequence is 15 residues long. CDR1 MDHEN and CDR2 SYDVKM come from the germline V gene. Written as DNA, the CDR3 is TGTGCCAGCGGGACTGCCAACTCTGGGACCAACGTCCTGACTTTC. Translating gives CASGTANSGTNVLTF.

This clonotype was detected only a few times. The V and J genes are TRBV27 and TRBJ1-2; D is possibly TRBD1 (6 bases). The germline V gene has CDR1 MNHEY and CDR2 SMNVEV (reference sequence). V lost 7 bases, J lost 7 bases, and 19 bases lay in between. This CDR3 region has 14 residues. The CDR3 sequence is CASNQQGRGSGYTF. CDR3 nucleotides: TGTGCCAGCAATCAGCAGGGGAGGGGGAGTGGCTACACCTTC.

The chain couples TRBV11-2 to TRBJ2-3, with unresolved D. The CDR3 runs to 14 residues. V shed 5 bases and J shed 6 bases, with 15 bases lying between them. Germline V gene sequence: CDR1 SGHAT, CDR2 FQNNGV. The CDR3 sequence is CASSLASRSDTQYF. DNA of the CDR3: TGTGCCAGCAGCCTCGCTTCGAGGTCGGATACGCAGTATTTT.

This clonotype has only a few counts. The genes are TRBV7-3 and TRBJ2-5, with 12 bases matching TRBD2. TRBJ2-7 explains the end of the DNA better; the J call may be wrong. Germline values: CDR1 SGHTA, CDR2 FQGTGA. The CDR3 sequence is 15 residues long. The CDR3 DNA reads TGTGCCAGCAGCGCTGCCGGGACTAGCGGGTACGAGCAGTACTTC. It encodes CASSAAGTSGYEQYF.

The gene calls are TRBV20-1 and TRBJ2-7; 15 nucleotides line up with TRBD2. Germline loops: CDR1 DFQATT, CDR2 SNEGSKA (reference sequence). V was pared by 5 bases and J by 5 bases, with 7 bases of the junction left unmatched. The CDR3 has 15 residues. CDR3 residues: CSAPKGLAGGNEQYF. In DNA, the CDR3 is TGCAGTGCTCCCAAAGGACTAGCGGGGGGGAACGAGCAGTACTTC.

This clonotype was found a few times. A read error may produce the germline difference seen at one junction end. The chain is built from TRBV29-1 and TRBJ2-3; TRBD1 agrees at 7 bases. The CDR3 is made up of 14 amino acids. In germline, CDR1 is SQVTM, CDR2 ANQGSEA. The CDR3 here is CSVEGGRFTDTQYF. In nucleotides, the CDR3 is TGCAGCGTCGAAGGGGGCAGATTCACAGATACGCAGTATTTT.

In its sample, this clonotype was seen many times. The V call is TRBV28, the J call TRBJ2-5; a weak D match, TRBD1 (5 bases). Trimming stripped 6 bases from V and 2 bases from J, with 13 bases between. CDR1 and CDR2 from the germline V gene are MDHEN and SYDVKM. The CDR3 is 14 amino acids. The CDR3 is CASSTPDSQETQYF. The CDR3 DNA is TGTGCCAGCAGCACTCCCGACAGTCAAGAGACCCAGTACTTC.

The chain joins TRBV2 to TRBJ1-1; no reliable D call. Germline CDR1 SNHLY, CDR2 FYNNEI. V lost 6 bases, J lost 0 bases, and 14 bases lay in between. There are 15 residues in the CDR3. The CDR3 nucleotides are TGTGCCAGCAGAGAGAGGGCGTCCCTGAACACTGAAGCTTTCTTT. As protein: CASRERASLNTEAFF. The full variable domain, completed using reference TRBV2 and TRBJ1-1, is EPEVTQTPSHQVTQMGQEVILRCVPISNHLYFYWYRQILGQKVEFLVSFYNNEISEKSEIFDDQFSVERPDGSNFTLKIRSTKLEDSAMYFCASRERASLNTEAFFGQGTRLTVV.

The table lists this clonotype with a count of one. The chain is built from TRBV6-5 and TRBJ2-5; TRBD1 matches at 9 bases. The germline gives CDR1 MNHEY, CDR2 SVGAGI. With 5 bases clipped from V and 11 bases from J, the junction kept 12 bases outside the gene matches. The CDR3 is 14 amino acids. CDR3 protein: CASSPRTGENEQYF. In nucleotides, the CDR3 is TGTGCCAGCAGTCCCCGGACAGGGGAAAATGAGCAGTACTTC.

Turning to this clonotype: A much bigger clone sits one base away, suggesting this may be a read error. V gene TRBV20-1 combines with J gene TRBJ2-1, with 13 positions matching TRBD2. This CDR3 region has 17 residues. The V and J ends lost 0 bases and 0 bases, in that order; junction bases with no gene match: 2. CDR1 DFQATT and CDR2 SNEGSKA come from the germline V gene (reference sequence). The chain's CDR3 is CSARELAGGGSYNEQFF. CDR3 sequence (DNA): TGCAGTGCTAGAGAACTAGCGGGAGGGGGCTCCTACAATGAGCAGTTCTTC.

The chain recombines TRBV4-1 with TRBJ2-2, with D perhaps matching TRBD2 (7 bases). The CDR3 runs 15 residues. The germline V and J ends were trimmed by 1 base and 6 bases, with 12 bases remaining between them. Per germline, CDR1 MGHRA and CDR2 YSYEKL. CDR3 bases: TGCGCCAGCAGCCAAGTACAGGGAGGGTCCGGGGAGCTGTTTTTT. It encodes CASSQVQGGSGELFF.

The gene calls are TRBV7-6 and TRBJ1-2; D remains ambiguous. CDR3 size: 14 residues. The germline CDR1 and CDR2 sequences are SGHVS and FNYEAQ. Trimming stripped 5 bases from V and 5 bases from J, with 15 bases between. The CDR3 nucleotides are TGTGCCAGCAGCCGAGATGAAGGGTGGTATGGCTACACCTTC. Amino acids: CASSRDEGWYGYTF.

The rearrangement links TRBV12-3 or TRBV12-4 to TRBJ1-1, with a weak D call TRBD1 (5 bases). Trimming shortened V by 4 bases and J by 1 base, and 16 bases separated the two germline ends. The CDR3 spans 16 residues. Here the CDR3 DNA reads TGTGCCAGCAGTTCGCTCGACAGACCGAAGAACACTGAAGCTTTCTTT. Its translation: CASSSLDRPKNTEAFF.

This chain joins TRBV2 and TRBJ2-2; 9 positions match TRBD1. V lost 10 bases to trimming and J lost 5 bases; unmatched junction nucleotides: 8. The CDR3 spans 14 residues. The germline CDR1 and CDR2 sequences are SNHLY and FYNNEI. The CDR3, as DNA: TGTGCCAACTGGGACAGGGAGAAAACCGGGGAGCTGTTTTTT. Residues: CANWDREKTGELFF.

This clonotype appeared a few times. This chain uses TRBV29-1 with TRBJ1-2, with D uncertain. Germline V gives CDR1 SQVTM, CDR2 ANQGSEA. Trimming removed 4 bases at V and 0 bases at J, with 12 bases between. The CDR3 is 14 amino acids. CDR3 DNA: TGCAGCGTTGGGCTCCGGCTTACTAACTATGGCTACACCTTC. It is translated as CSVGLRLTNYGYTF.

This rearrangement joins TRBV30 to TRBJ2-3; D remains ambiguous. The germline V and J ends were trimmed by 0 bases and 6 bases, with 10 bases remaining between them. This CDR3 comprises 13 residues. The germline gives CDR1 GTSNPN, CDR2 SVGIG (reference sequence). The CDR3 region is CAWSVHTLDTQYF. CDR3 in DNA: TGTGCCTGGAGTGTACACACCCTGGATACGCAGTATTTT.

This rearrangement joins TRBV13 to TRBJ2-7, with TRBD1 identical over 7 bases. V dropped 1 base and J dropped 4; count of bases not matched to a gene: 13. This CDR3 spans 17 amino acids. From germline, CDR1 is PRHDT and CDR2 FYEKMQ (reference sequence). The CDR3: CASSLEFRTGERYEQYF. For the CDR3, the DNA is TGTGCCAGCAGCTTAGAATTCCGGACAGGAGAAAGATACGAGCAGTACTTC.

The table lists this clonotype with a few counts. This CDR3 is CASSYDSILAKNIQYF. The CDR3 DNA is TGTGCCAGCAGTTACGACTCCATACTAGCCAAAAACATTCAGTACTTC. The chain couples TRBV6-5 to TRBJ2-4, with D uncertain. The CDR3 totals 16 residues. Trimming shortened V by 2 bases and J by 0 bases, and 11 bases separated the two germline ends. Germline CDR1 and CDR2: MNHEY and SVGAGI.

The gene calls are TRBV10-3 and TRBJ2-1; D might be TRBD2 (5 bases). Trimming shortened V by 0 bases and J by 5 bases, and 11 bases separated the two germline ends. The germline V gene encodes CDR1 ENHRY and CDR2 SYGVKD. The CDR3 covers 15 residues. The CDR3 loop reads CAISESVLRDNEQFF. The DNA for the CDR3 is TGTGCCATCAGTGAGTCGGTTCTGAGGGACAATGAGCAGTTCTTC.

The chain couples TRBV6-5 to TRBJ1-2; 7 bases agree with TRBD1. CDR3 length: 13 residues. Trimming took 5 bases from V and 8 from J; bases not matched to a gene: 8. From germline, CDR1 is MNHEY and CDR2 SVGAGI. CDR3 DNA: TGTGCCAGCAGTCTGACGACAGGGCGCGGCTACACCTTC. Protein product: CASSLTTGRGYTF.

V and J are TRBV3-1 and TRBJ2-1; no clear D. Looked up from germline, CDR1 is LGHDT and CDR2 is YNNKEL (reference sequence). The germline V and J ends were trimmed by 1 base and 9 bases, with 10 bases remaining between them. CDR3 size: 13 residues. The CDR3 coding sequence is TGTGCCAGCAGCCAAGCTACGATAGCTGAGCAGTTCTTC. Its translation: CASSQATIAEQFF.

DNA for the CDR3: TGCAGTGCTACTGAACTAGCGAGCTCCTACAATGAGCAGTTCTTC. This translates into CSATELASSYNEQFF. J is TRBJ2-1 and V is TRBV20-1; TRBD2 agrees at 7 bases. V lost 4 bases to trimming and J lost 0 bases; unmatched junction nucleotides: 6. The CDR3 sequence is 15 residues long. The germline V gene encodes CDR1 DFQATT and CDR2 SNEGSKA (reference sequence).

V usage is TRBV7-7 and J usage is TRBJ1-2; a weak D match, TRBD1 (5 bases). Germline loops: CDR1 SSHAT, CDR2 FNYEAQ (reference sequence). The CDR3 consists of 13 residues. V lost 3 bases to trimming and J lost 5 bases, with 10 bases between them. The CDR3 here is CASSFRWGYGYTF. Written as DNA, the CDR3 is TGTGCCAGCAGCTTTAGATGGGGGTATGGCTACACCTTC.

The rearrangement uses TRBV7-2 and TRBJ2-5; the D gene is possibly TRBD2 (7 bases). This CDR3 has 15 amino acids. In germline, CDR1 is SGHTA, CDR2 FQGNSA. V was pared by 5 bases and J by 5 bases, with 18 bases between. Written as DNA, the CDR3 is TGTGCCAGCAGCGCCGGGGGGCTTACTGTTGAGACCCAGTACTTC. Protein product: CASSAGGLTVETQYF.